This T cell receptor (beta chain) was recovered during a study of T cell repertoires in aging, cancer and after chemotherapy. About the study: Donor ages fell into six groups from 30 or younger up to 70 or older. Some 9.4 million TCR reads made up the full dataset.

From germline, CDR1 is KGHDR and CDR2 SFDVKD. This CDR3 has 14 amino acids. V lost 4 bases to trimming and J lost 8 bases; unmatched junction nucleotides: 9. Overall study findings and caveats: Untreated cancer patients had significantly lower blood TCR diversity than age-matched healthy donors. In healthy donors, age-related TCR diversity loss mainly reflected lost richness.

Amplification of TCR beta used genomic DNA extracted from peripheral blood. This clonotype is judged medium-sized. Its antigen is not known. Multiplex touch-down PCR with TRB-A/B primers amplified rearranged V-D-J TRB sequences. TCRdb passed the multiplex PCR reads through MiXCR, listing each CDR3 protein once. This sample carries more than 1,200 distinct CDR3 sequences, about a fifth of them seen once, and the ten largest clones take under 30%. This clonotype was sampled from a human donor with a solid tumor. V usage is TRBV24-1 and J usage is TRBJ1-2, with TRBD1 identical over 7 bases. Sequenced sample: blood. CDR3 sequence (DNA): TGTGCCACCAGTGACCCTGACAGGGTCGGAGGCTACACCTTC. This translates into CATSDPDRVGGYTF.